These T cell receptor beta chains were read from a single sample in a study of blood T cell repertoires in COVID-19. The table came from immunoSEQ multiplex PCR; TCRdb's copy has only in-frame clones and leaves some out. The table lists 140,000 or so clones, 75% to 90% of them singletons. Material for sequencing was peripheral blood. The origin of the receptors is a woman aged 60 to 75 with active COVID-19. CDR3s include the opening cysteine and the closing phenylalanine or tryptophan. D genes are given only for firm matches. The listing skips clone size in some rows; elsewhere it reads once, few, many or a size class.

V gene	D gene	clone size	J gene	CDR3 protein	CDR3 DNA
TRBV5-1	TRBD1	NA	TRBJ1-2	CASSLGVLGTAGYTF	TGCGCCAGCAGCTTGGGGGTATTGGGGACAGCTGGCTACACCTTC
TRBV5-4	TRBD2	NA	TRBJ2-3	CASSLVLAGGRSTDTQYF	TGTGCCAGCAGCTTGGTCCTAGCGGGAGGGCGGAGCACAGATACGCAGTATTTT
TRBV18	NA	few	TRBJ1-6	CASSRDKHNSPLHF	TGTGCCAGCTCACGGGACAAACATAATTCACCCCTCCACTTT
TRBV5-1	NA	NA	TRBJ2-3	CASSDTGNTQYF	TGCGCCAGCAGCGACACAGGGAACACGCAGTATTTT
TRBV9	NA	once	TRBJ1-1	CASSVGSAGKTEAFF	TGTGCCAGCAGCGTAGGATCGGCAGGGAAAACTGAAGCTTTCTTT
TRBV28	TRBD1	NA	TRBJ1-4	CASSSPPGTGIEKLFF	TGTGCCAGCAGTTCTCCCCCCGGGACAGGGATTGAAAAACTGTTTTTT
TRBV3-1/TRBV3-2	NA	NA	TRBJ2-1	CASSHRPGLSNEQFF	TGTGCCAGCAGCCATCGACCGGGACTTTCCAATGAGCAGTTCTTC
TRBV5-4	NA	NA	TRBJ2-6	CASSRGSQSSGANVLTF	TGTGCCAGCAGTCGGGGGAGCCAAAGCTCTGGGGCCAACGTCCTGACTTTC
TRBV6-2/TRBV6-3	TRBD2	NA	TRBJ2-5	CASSTGLAGGQETQYF	TGTGCCAGCAGTACGGGACTAGCGGGAGGGCAAGAGACCCAGTACTTC
TRBV5-4	NA	NA	TRBJ2-5	CASSMDRGQETQYF	TGTGCCAGCAGCATGGATAGGGGCCAAGAGACCCAGTACTTC
TRBV7-2	TRBD1	NA	TRBJ2-1	CASSSGGNSYNEQFF	TGTGCCAGCAGTTCAGGGGGCAATTCCTACAATGAGCAGTTCTTC
TRBV12-3/TRBV12-4	TRBD2	NA	TRBJ2-7	CASSFGGRNEQYF	TGTGCCAGCAGTTTCGGCGGGAGAAACGAGCAGTACTTC
TRBV5-4	TRBD2	NA	TRBJ2-7	CASSVSGTKAYEQYF	TGTGCCAGCAGCGTCTCCGGGACTAAGGCCTACGAGCAGTACTTC
TRBV4-1	TRBD2	NA	TRBJ2-5	CASSQPMGLAGPGRETQYF	TGCGCCAGCAGCCAGCCAATGGGACTAGCGGGACCGGGGCGGGAGACCCAGTACTTC
TRBV7-2	TRBD2	NA	TRBJ2-3	CASSNLAGGTTDTQYF	TGTGCCAGCAGCAATTTAGCGGGAGGAACCACAGATACGCAGTATTTT
TRBV7-2	TRBD2	NA	TRBJ2-5	CASSLGQLAGDWKTQYF	TGTGCCAGCAGCTTAGGCCAGCTAGCGGGAGACTGGAAGACCCAGTACTTC
TRBV12-5	TRBD1	NA	TRBJ1-2	CASGRTGILGYTF	TGTGCTAGTGGTCGGACAGGAATTCTGGGCTACACCTTC
TRBV2	TRBD2	once	TRBJ2-5	CASSYTGSGGETQYF	TGTGCCAGCAGTTATACGGGTAGCGGGGGGGAGACCCAGTACTTC
TRBV25-1	TRBD1	NA	TRBJ1-1	CASSDTRTGGDLTEAFF	TGTGCCAGCAGTGATACCCGGACAGGGGGCGATTTAACTGAAGCTTTCTTT
TRBV11-1	NA	NA	TRBJ1-2	CASSLVASGYGYTF	TGTGCCAGCAGCTTAGTCGCGTCGGGGTACGGCTACACCTTC
TRBV5-8	NA	few	TRBJ1-1	CASSLLGSSNTEAFF	TGTGCCAGCAGCTTGCTTGGCTCATCGAACACTGAAGCTTTCTTT
TRBV27	TRBD1	few	TRBJ2-7	CASSSKTGGWEQYF	TGTGCCAGCAGTTCCAAGACAGGGGGCTGGGAGCAGTACTTC
TRBV19	TRBD2	NA	TRBJ2-2	CASFSLAVNTGELFF	TGTGCCAGTTTCTCACTAGCGGTGAACACCGGGGAGCTGTTTTTT
TRBV6-6	TRBD1	NA	TRBJ1-1	CASSYSNRGSNTEAFF	TGTGCCAGCAGTTACTCGAACAGGGGGTCGAACACTGAAGCTTTCTTT
TRBV7-8	TRBD1	NA	TRBJ1-1	CASSPASGFWTGAIVVNTEAFF	TGTGCCAGCAGCCCAGCCTCTGGGTTTTGGACAGGGGCAATTGTGGTGAACACTGAAGCTTTCTTT